The text below deals with one TCR beta chain. Its antigen is still unknown. The CDR3 loop spans 13 amino acids. Between the trimmed V and J ends, which lost 0 bases and 3 bases, there was a span of 6 bases. Germline V gives CDR1 MNHEY, CDR2 SVGEGT. This record comes from a study of T-cell memory formation after mild COVID-19. Across the study: For the most part, TCR clusters were specific to one donor.

TCRdb reprocessed the 5' RACE reads with MiXCR, giving one entry per CDR3 protein. Among more than 300,000 distinct CDR3 sequences listed, 20% to 25% were seen once. General study results and limits: Clones contracting day 15 to 85 were balanced CD4/CD8; later expanders leaned CD4+. The SARS-CoV-2 specificity of second-wave clones reaching peak at day 37 remained unverified.

This clonotype originated in a man in his late teens or twenties who had mild COVID-19 (a few samples of this study predate the infection). Cell type and time point are not known. Sequencing was performed on PBMCs or a T cell subset sorted from them (not recorded which). This chain uses TRBV6-2 or TRBV6-3 with TRBJ2-7, with D unclear. Here the CDR3 reads CASSYSKFYEQYV. In DNA, the CDR3 is TGTGCCAGCAGTTACTCGAAATTCTACGAGCAGTACGTC.